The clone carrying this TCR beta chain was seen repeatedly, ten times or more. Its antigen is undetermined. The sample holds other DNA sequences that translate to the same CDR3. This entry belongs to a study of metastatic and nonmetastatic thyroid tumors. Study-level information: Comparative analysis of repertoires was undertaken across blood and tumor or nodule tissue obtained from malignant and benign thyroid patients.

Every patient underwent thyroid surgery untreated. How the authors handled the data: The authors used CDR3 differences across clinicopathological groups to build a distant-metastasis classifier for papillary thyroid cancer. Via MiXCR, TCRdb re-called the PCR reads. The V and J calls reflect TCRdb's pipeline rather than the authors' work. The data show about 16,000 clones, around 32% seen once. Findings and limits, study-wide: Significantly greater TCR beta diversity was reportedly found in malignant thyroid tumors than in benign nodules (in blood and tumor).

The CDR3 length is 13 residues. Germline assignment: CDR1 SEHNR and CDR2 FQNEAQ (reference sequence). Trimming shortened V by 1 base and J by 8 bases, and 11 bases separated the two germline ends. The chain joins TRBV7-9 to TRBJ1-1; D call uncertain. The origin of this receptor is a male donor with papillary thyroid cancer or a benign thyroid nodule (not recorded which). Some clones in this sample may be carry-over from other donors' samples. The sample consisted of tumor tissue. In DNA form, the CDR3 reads TGTGCCAGCAGCTTAGATTTGGGAGGAGAAGCTTTCTTT. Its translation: CASSLDLGGEAFF. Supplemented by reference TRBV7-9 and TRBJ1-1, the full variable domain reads DTGVSQNPRHKITKRGQNVTFRCDPISEHNRLYWYRQTLGQGPEFLTYFQNEAQLEKSRLLSDRFSAERPKGSFSTLEIQRTEQGDSAMYLCASSLDLGGEAFFGQGTRLTVV.